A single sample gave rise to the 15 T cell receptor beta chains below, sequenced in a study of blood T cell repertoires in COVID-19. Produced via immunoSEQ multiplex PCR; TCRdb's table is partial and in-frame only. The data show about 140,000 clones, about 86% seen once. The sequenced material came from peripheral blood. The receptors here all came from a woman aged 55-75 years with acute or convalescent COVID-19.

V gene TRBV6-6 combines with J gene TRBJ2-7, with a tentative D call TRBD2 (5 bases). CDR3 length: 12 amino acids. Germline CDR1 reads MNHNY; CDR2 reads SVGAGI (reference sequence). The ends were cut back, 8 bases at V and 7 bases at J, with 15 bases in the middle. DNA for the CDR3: TGTGCCAGCTTCGCTGAGCGCGGGGAGCAGTACTTC. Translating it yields CASFAERGEQYF.

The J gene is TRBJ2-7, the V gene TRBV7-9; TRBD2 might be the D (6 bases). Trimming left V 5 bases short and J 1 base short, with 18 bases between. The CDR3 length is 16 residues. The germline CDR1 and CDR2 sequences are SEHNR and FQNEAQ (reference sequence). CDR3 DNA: TGTGCCAGCAGCCCCGACTACGGCGGGGATTCCTACGAGCAGTACTTC. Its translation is CASSPDYGGDSYEQYF. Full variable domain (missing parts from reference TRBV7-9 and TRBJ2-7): DTGVSQNPRHKITKRGQNVTFRCDPISEHNRLYWYRQTLGQGPEFLTYFQNEAQLEKSRLLSDRFSAERPKGSFSTLEIQRTEQGDSAMYLCASSPDYGGDSYEQYFGPGTRLTVT.

The CDR3 sequence: CAWNEVLGTEAFF. CDR3 in DNA: TGTGCCTGGAACGAGGTATTGGGCACTGAAGCTTTCTTT. This chain uses TRBV30 with TRBJ1-1; D is ambiguous. V was pared by 4 bases and J by 4 bases, with 13 bases between. Germline CDR1 reads GTSNPN; CDR2 reads SVGIG (reference sequence). The length of the CDR3 is 13 residues.

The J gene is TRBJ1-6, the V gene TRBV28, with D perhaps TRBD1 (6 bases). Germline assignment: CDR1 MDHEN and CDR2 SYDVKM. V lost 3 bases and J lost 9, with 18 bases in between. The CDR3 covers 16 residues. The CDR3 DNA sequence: TGTGCCAGCAGTTTGTACAGGGCCGTAGCGGGTTCACCCCTCCACTTT. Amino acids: CASSLYRAVAGSPLHF.

In DNA, the CDR3 is TGTGCCAGCAGTCGGACTAGCGGGGGTAGGTACGAGCAGTACTTC. Its translation is CASSRTSGGRYEQYF. V gene TRBV27 combines with J gene TRBJ2-7; 13 nucleotides match TRBD2. This CDR3 region has 15 residues. CDR1 and CDR2 from the germline V gene are MNHEY and SMNVEV (reference sequence). The J segment lost 4 bases and the V segment lost 5 bases, leaving 5 bases of the junction unmatched.

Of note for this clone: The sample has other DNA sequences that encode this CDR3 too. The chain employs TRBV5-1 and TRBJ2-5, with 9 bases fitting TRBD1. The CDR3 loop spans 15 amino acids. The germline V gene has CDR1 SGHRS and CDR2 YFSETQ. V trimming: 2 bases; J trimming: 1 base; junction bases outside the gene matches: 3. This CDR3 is CASSLQGASQETQYF. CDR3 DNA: TGCGCCAGCAGCTTACAGGGGGCTAGCCAAGAGACCCAGTACTTC.

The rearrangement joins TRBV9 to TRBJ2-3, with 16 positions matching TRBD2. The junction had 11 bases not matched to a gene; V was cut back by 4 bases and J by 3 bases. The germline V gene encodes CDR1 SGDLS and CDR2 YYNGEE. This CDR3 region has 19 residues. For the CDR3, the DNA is TGTGCCAGCAGCCCCTCCGGGACTAGCGGGGGGGCGAGGACAGATACGCAGTATTTT. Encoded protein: CASSPSGTSGGARTDTQYF.

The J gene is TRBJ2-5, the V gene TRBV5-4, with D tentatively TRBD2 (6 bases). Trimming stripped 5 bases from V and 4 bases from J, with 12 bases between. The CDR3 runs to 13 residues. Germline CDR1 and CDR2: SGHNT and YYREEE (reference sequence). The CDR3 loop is CASRELARETQYF. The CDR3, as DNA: TGTGCCAGCAGGGAACTAGCCCGAGAGACCCAGTACTTC.

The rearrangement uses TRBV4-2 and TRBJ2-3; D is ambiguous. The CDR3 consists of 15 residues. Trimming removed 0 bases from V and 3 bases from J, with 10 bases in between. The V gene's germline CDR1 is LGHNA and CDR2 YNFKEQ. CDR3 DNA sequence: TGTGCCAGCAGCCAAGATTGGCTAGGAACAGATACGCAGTATTTT. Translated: CASSQDWLGTDTQYF.

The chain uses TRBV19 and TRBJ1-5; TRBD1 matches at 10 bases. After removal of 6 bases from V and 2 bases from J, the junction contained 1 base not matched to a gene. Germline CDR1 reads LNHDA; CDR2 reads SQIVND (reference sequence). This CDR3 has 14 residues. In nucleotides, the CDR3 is TGTGCCAGTAGCGGGACAGGGGGCAATCAGCCCCAGCATTTT. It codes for CASSGTGGNQPQHF.

The CDR3 DNA reads as TGCGCCAGCAGCCAGACGGGGAACTATGGCTACACCTTC. Translated, it gives CASSQTGNYGYTF. V is TRBV4-1 and J is TRBJ1-2; D not certain. The germline V gene has CDR1 MGHRA and CDR2 YSYEKL. The CDR3 extends over 13 amino acids. V gave up 3 bases and J gave up 2 bases, with 7 bases separating them.

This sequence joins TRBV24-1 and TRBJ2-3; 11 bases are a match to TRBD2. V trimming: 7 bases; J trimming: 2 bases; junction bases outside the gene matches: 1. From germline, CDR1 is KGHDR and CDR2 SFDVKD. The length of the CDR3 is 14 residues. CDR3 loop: CATRTSGVTDTQYF. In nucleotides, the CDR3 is TGTGCCACCAGGACTAGCGGGGTCACAGATACGCAGTATTTT.

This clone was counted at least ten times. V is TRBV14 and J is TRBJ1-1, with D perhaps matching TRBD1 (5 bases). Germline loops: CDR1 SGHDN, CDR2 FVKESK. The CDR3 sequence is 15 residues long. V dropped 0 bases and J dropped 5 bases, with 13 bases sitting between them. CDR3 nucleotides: TGTGCCAGCAGCCAAGATTTGGGGCGCTGGACTGAAGCTTTCTTT. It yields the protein CASSQDLGRWTEAFF.

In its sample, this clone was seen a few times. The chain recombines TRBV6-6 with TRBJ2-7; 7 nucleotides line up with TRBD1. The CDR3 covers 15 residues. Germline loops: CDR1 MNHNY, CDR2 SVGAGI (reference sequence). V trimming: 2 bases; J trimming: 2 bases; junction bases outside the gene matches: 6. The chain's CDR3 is CASSYLRDSPYEQYF. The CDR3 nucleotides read TGTGCCAGCAGTTACCTTCGGGACAGCCCCTACGAGCAGTACTTC.

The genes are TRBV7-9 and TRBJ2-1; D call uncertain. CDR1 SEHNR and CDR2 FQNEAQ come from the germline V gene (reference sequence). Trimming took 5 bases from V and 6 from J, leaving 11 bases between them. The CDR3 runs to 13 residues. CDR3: CASSHGGLNEQFF. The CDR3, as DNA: TGTGCCAGCAGCCATGGCGGCCTCAATGAGCAGTTCTTC.